Detailed here is one TCR beta chain. This clonotype showed up many times. Its antigen has not been determined. Base-call qualities are not available, and no considerably larger clone is one nucleotide away. The record originates from a study of T cells in Graves' hyperthyroidism and ophthalmopathy (dated by TCRdb to between 2018 and 2020). Background for the entire study: Peripheral blood was collected at initial diagnosis, before any treatment. To identify distinguishing TCR V-J signatures, a discovery cohort of 100 or so patients was used, comprising some 43 with Graves' ophthalmopathy and some 60 with stable Graves' hyperthyroidism. Prospective prediction of ophthalmopathy was tested in an independent validation cohort of 18 to 20 hyperthyroidism patients and 15 to 17 patients who later progressed to ophthalmopathy. The 75 to 100 discovery patients were divided at random into training and test sets in a 7:3 ratio. The study also compared thyroid tissue and blood T-cell repertoires from about six Graves' hyperthyroidism patients. After blood sampling, hyperthyroidism patients were treated with methimazole at a starting dose of 30 mg daily, and ophthalmopathy patients were treated with high-dose intravenous methylprednisolone. TCR Vbeta CDR3 sequencing of 130 to 150 peripheral blood samples (around 45 ophthalmopathy, 75 hyperthyroidism and roughly 17 progressor patients) is reported in the paper. Broad study findings and their caveats: Sample size was not statistically predetermined, and investigators were not blinded to group allocation. In validation, the model predicted progression to ophthalmopathy a median of 6.5 months before onset, with over 60% sensitivity and about 72% specificity. Blood samples also contained most of the expanded thyroid clonotypes (frequency above 0.001), which suggests that blood repertoires may reflect thyroid immune responses. A 13 V-J signature model separated ophthalmopathy from stable hyperthyroidism, with 87.88% sensitivity and 81.08% specificity in cross-validation and 80%/75% in testing.

Amplification of TCR beta CDR3 regions was carried out from RNA transcripts. For the first round of RT-PCR on the TCR CDR3, the HTBI primer set was used together with the Qiagen OneStep RT-PCR kit. The libraries were constructed in a second round of multiplex PCR and then size-selected and purified. Libraries were sequenced paired-end with 100 bp reads on an Illumina HiSeq2000. On the study's bioinformatics: SOAPnuke was used to process the raw data, with reads discarded if the reads contained adapters or uncalled bases, had a mean Phred below 15, or lacked an exact constant-primer or identifier match. High-quality paired reads were merged using COPE v1.2.5, and each unique nucleotide sequence was defined as a clonotype. MiTCR v1.1 was used to align clonotypes to the IMGT TRBV, TRBD and TRBJ reference segments. Analysis was restricted to V-J combinations with a frequency above 0.0001, which covered over 98% of repertoires. The TCS score was defined as F50 (clonal expansion) divided by E x V (chaos), with BLOSUM62-based TCRdist calculated between CDR3 peptides within each V-J. Welch's t-statistics and random forest reduced fewer than 600 V-J features to 10 to 15, which were used in a naive Bayes classifier (R e1071). TCRdb reanalyzed the raw reads on its own, using fastp at Q25 for trimming and MiXCR for clone calling, and kept in-frame beta chains. Each CDR3 protein appears once, grouped with its most common genes and DNA. TCRdb's processing, not the authors' own work, is the source of the V and J calls. For this sample there are hundreds of thousands of distinct CDR3 sequences; around 20% appear just once. Of the sample, around 60% falls within the top ten clones.

Reading from cysteine to phenylalanine, the CDR3 counts 13 amino acids. Here the CDR3 DNA is all that survives: 39 bases in frame from base 1. V lost 3 bases and J lost 3 bases; the stretch between them is 9 bases long. CDR1 MDHEN and CDR2 SYDVKM are derived from the germline V gene. In the ophthalmopathy patients, disease was moderately to severely active, with a Clinical Activity Score of 3 or more, a NOSPECS grade of 4 or more, and a duration of less than 3 months. Exclusion was applied to patients with uncontrolled infections, other autoimmune diseases, pregnancy or lactation. Diagnoses relied on clinical symptoms, serum thyroxine and TRAb, thyroid ultrasound and orbital computed tomography. PBMCs were separated from under 11 ml of fresh peripheral blood using Ficoll-Paque density gradient centrifugation. Trizol reagent was used to extract total RNA, and RNA quality was then checked on an Agilent 2100 Bioanalyzer.

In this chain, TRBV28 is recombined with TRBJ2-7; a weak D assignment points to TRBD1 (5 bases agree). Sequencing used blood. The sequence was collected from a man aged 30 to 45 with Graves' ophthalmopathy. The DNA reads TGTGCCAGCAGTTTCGGACATATCTACGAGCAGTACTTC. This yields the protein CASSFGHIYEQYF.